A selection of T cell receptor beta chains follows, all from one sample in a study of T cell responses to AZD1222 COVID-19 vaccine. Assay used: immunoSEQ multiplex PCR; TCRdb lists only in-frame clones, some missing. Among around 76,000 clones listed, roughly 85% were seen once. The material sequenced was peripheral blood, taken on day 0 of AZD1222 vaccination. The source of these receptors is an adult in good health. The CDR3 runs from the conserved cysteine through the conserved F or W. The D gene is left open where the match is weak. Clone size, where shown, is once, few, many, or a class for clones that have expanded.

>once|TRBV30|TRBJ2-7|-
TGTGCCTGGAGTGGAACCGTACCCCCCTACGAGCAGTACTTC
CAWSGTVPPYEQYF
>-|TRBV6-6|TRBJ2-3|-
TGTGCCAGCAGTTACTGGAACGGTGATACGCAGTATTTT
CASSYWNGDTQYF
>-|TRBV2|TRBJ1-5|-
TGTGCCAGCAGTGTTTGGGGCCATCAGCCCCAGCATTTT
CASSVWGHQPQHF
>-|TRBV2|TRBJ1-2|TRBD1
TGTGCCAGCAGTGGACAGGGAAGCACCTATGGCTACACCTTC
CASSGQGSTYGYTF
>-|TRBV19|TRBJ1-5|-
TGTGCCAGTAGTCAACAGGGAAACGGCAATCAGCCCCAGCATTTT
CASSQQGNGNQPQHF
>-|TRBV27|TRBJ2-1|TRBD2
TGTGCCAGCAGTTCTAGCGGGGTAAAATTGGGGGAGCAGTTCTTC
CASSSSGVKLGEQFF
>-|TRBV7-8|TRBJ1-1|-
TGTGCCAGCAGCCCCCCGTGGACAGCGGGGAACACTGAAGCTTTCTTT
CASSPPWTAGNTEAFF
>-|TRBV3-1/TRBV3-2|TRBJ1-1|TRBD1
TGTGCCAGCAGCCAAGAGTTCGGACAGGGTTACTTT
CASSQEFGQGYF
>-|TRBV9|TRBJ1-4|TRBD1
TGTGCCAGCAGCGTAGGAACAGGGGGATGGGATGAAAAACTGTTTTTT
CASSVGTGGWDEKLFF
>few|TRBV7-9|TRBJ2-7|TRBD1
TGTGCCAGCAGCTCCGAAGACAGGGGGCGGTACGAGCAGTACTTC
CASSSEDRGRYEQYF
>-|TRBV5-1|TRBJ2-5|-
TGCGCCAGCAGCTCCACAGGGGGGGCGGGCCAGTACTTC
CASSSTGGAGQYF